Listed below are T cell receptor beta chains from one sample, sequenced in a study of identical twins. TCRdb passed the 5' RACE reads through MiXCR, listing each CDR3 protein once. Here the sample spans a few hundred thousand distinct CDR3 sequences, about 10% being singletons. Source material: naive T cells sorted from blood. These receptor sequences come from a woman aged 50 to 60 in good health. The CDR3 runs from the conserved cysteine through the conserved F or W. The D gene is left open where the match is weak. Expanded clones are given a class, and other clones once, few, many or no size at all.

D gene	V gene	clone size	J gene	CDR3 protein	CDR3 DNA
TRBD2	TRBV20-1	.	TRBJ2-1	CSADNPGLGNEQFF	TGCAGTGCTGATAATCCGGGACTAGGGAATGAGCAGTTCTTC
TRBD2	TRBV19	.	TRBJ2-1	CASSLGLASSYNEQFF	TGTGCCAGTAGCCTGGGACTAGCCAGCTCCTACAATGAGCAGTTCTTC
.	TRBV4-1	many	TRBJ2-1	CASSQDGQGYYNEQFF	TGCGCCAGCAGCCAAGATGGGCAGGGCTATTACAATGAGCAGTTCTTC
.	TRBV4-1	.	TRBJ2-7	CASSQGSQGDQYF	TGCGCCAGCAGCCAAGGCAGCCAGGGAGACCAGTACTTC
.	TRBV3-1	.	TRBJ2-2	CASSQEGYGGELFF	TGTGCCAGCAGCCAAGAGGGGTATGGCGGGGAGCTGTTTTTT
TRBD2	TRBV7-2	.	TRBJ2-1	CASSDSGRAQNEQFF	TGTGCCAGCAGCGATAGCGGGAGGGCCCAAAATGAGCAGTTCTTC
TRBD2	TRBV9	.	TRBJ2-1	CASSLQTSGNRLGEQFF	TGTGCCAGCAGCCTTCAGACTAGCGGGAACAGGTTGGGTGAGCAGTTCTTC
TRBD2	TRBV20-1	.	TRBJ2-3	CSARIAGLTDTQYF	TGCAGTGCTAGGATAGCGGGACTCACAGATACGCAGTATTTT
TRBD2	TRBV15	few	TRBJ2-1	CATSGGGGRYNEQFF	TGTGCCACCAGCGGTGGGGGGGGACGTTACAATGAGCAGTTCTTC
TRBD1	TRBV3-1	few	TRBJ2-2	CASSQWTGTNTGELFF	TGTGCCAGCAGCCAGTGGACAGGGACGAACACCGGGGAGCTGTTTTTT
.	TRBV4-1	many	TRBJ2-1	CASSQVGASSYNEQFF	TGCGCCAGCAGCCAAGTTGGGGCGAGCTCCTACAATGAGCAGTTCTTC
TRBD2	TRBV6-4	.	TRBJ2-1	CASSDSRLAGLNEQFF	TGTGCCAGCAGTGACTCGAGGCTAGCGGGATTGAATGAGCAGTTCTTC
TRBD2	TRBV9	.	TRBJ2-7	CASSEGTSGTYEQYF	TGTGCCAGCAGCGAGGGGACTAGCGGCACCTACGAGCAGTACTTC
.	TRBV25-1	.	TRBJ2-5	CATYQETQYF	TGTGCCACCTACCAAGAGACCCAGTACTTC
.	TRBV5-1	few	TRBJ2-1	CASSPDSVDEQFF	TGCGCCAGCAGCCCGGACAGTGTGGATGAGCAGTTCTTC
.	TRBV27	many	TRBJ2-1	CASSISGEPYNEQFF	TGTGCCAGCAGTATTAGCGGCGAGCCCTACAATGAGCAGTTCTTC
TRBD2	TRBV5-1	few	TRBJ2-3	CASSLRGGPPSTDTQYF	TGCGCCAGCAGCTTGCGGGGGGGGCCCCCTAGCACAGATACGCAGTATTTT
.	TRBV6-2/TRBV6-3	many	TRBJ2-4	CASRSPRVDKNIQYF	TGTGCCAGCAGATCACCCCGGGTTGACAAAAACATTCAGTACTTC
.	TRBV6-2/TRBV6-3	.	TRBJ2-5	CASRRQLYQETQYF	TGTGCCAGCAGAAGGCAGCTGTACCAAGAGACCCAGTACTTC
TRBD1	TRBV27	few	TRBJ2-7	CASSLRTGGAEQYF	TGTGCCAGCAGTCTTCGGACAGGGGGCGCCGAGCAGTACTTC
TRBD1	TRBV20-1	few	TRBJ1-2	CSASGARGLEDGYTF	TGCAGTGCTAGTGGGGCGAGGGGGCTGGAAGATGGCTACACCTTC
.	TRBV6-6	few	TRBJ2-7	CASAPVPYEQYF	TGTGCCAGCGCGCCCGTGCCCTACGAGCAGTACTTC
.	TRBV3-1	many	TRBJ2-7	CASSQVNEQYF	TGTGCCAGCAGCCAAGTAAACGAGCAGTACTTC
TRBD1	TRBV29-1	few	TRBJ2-1	CSVRPGQGQFF	TGCAGCGTTCGCCCGGGACAGGGGCAGTTCTTC
.	TRBV12-3/TRBV12-4	many	TRBJ2-1	CASTPRGRRANEQFF	TGTGCCAGCACCCCTCGTGGGAGGAGGGCCAATGAGCAGTTCTTC
.	TRBV15	many	TRBJ2-1	CATSGGAYNEQFF	TGTGCCACTAGTGGTGGGGCCTACAATGAGCAGTTCTTC
TRBD2	TRBV29-1	few	TRBJ2-7	CSAETSGDEQYF	TGCAGCGCAGAGACTAGCGGGGACGAGCAGTACTTC
.	TRBV7-2	.	TRBJ1-3	CASSWGFQLSGNTIYF	TGTGCCAGCAGTTGGGGTTTTCAGCTCTCTGGAAACACCATATATTTT
.	TRBV6-5	many	TRBJ2-2	CASSTGRGRAGELFF	TGTGCCAGCAGTACGGGGAGGGGGAGGGCCGGGGAGCTGTTTTTT
TRBD2	TRBV28	.	TRBJ2-5	CASELAGPQETQYF	TGTGCCAGCGAACTAGCGGGACCCCAAGAGACCCAGTACTTC
.	TRBV7-9	.	TRBJ2-2	CASSRPGHRLAPLVGELFF	TGTGCCAGCAGCCGACCGGGACACCGACTAGCCCCACTAGTTGGGGAGCTGTTTTTT
.	TRBV25-1	few	TRBJ1-1	CASSEYQDREAFF	TGTGCCAGCAGTGAATACCAGGACAGAGAAGCTTTCTTT
.	TRBV12-3/TRBV12-4	few	TRBJ2-6	CASILGMAGANVLTF	TGTGCCAGCATCCTGGGTATGGCTGGGGCCAACGTCCTGACTTTC
TRBD2	TRBV11-3	many	TRBJ2-1	CASSLDMLAEYNEQFF	TGTGCCAGCAGCTTAGATATGCTAGCGGAATACAATGAGCAGTTCTTC
.	TRBV29-1	.	TRBJ2-3	CSVVGGPKDTQYF	TGCAGCGTTGTGGGTGGGCCGAAAGATACGCAGTATTTT
.	TRBV24-1	many	TRBJ2-2	CATSETGRTNTGELFF	TGTGCCACCAGTGAGACAGGGAGGACGAACACCGGGGAGCTGTTTTTT
.	TRBV19	few	TRBJ1-1	CASRYHTEAFF	TGTGCCAGTAGATACCACACTGAAGCTTTCTTT
.	TRBV7-9	few	TRBJ1-2	CASSSSGLYGYTF	TGTGCCAGCAGCTCGTCAGGGTTGTATGGCTACACCTTC
.	TRBV12-3/TRBV12-4	.	TRBJ2-3	CASSLPQWVYTDTQYF	TGTGCCAGCAGTTTGCCCCAGTGGGTGTACACAGATACGCAGTATTTT
.	TRBV24-1	.	TRBJ2-3	CAVSGTTSTDTQYF	TGTGCCGTTTCCGGGACAACCAGCACAGATACGCAGTATTTT
.	TRBV16	.	TRBJ1-2	CASSLEHRPANYGYTF	TGTGCCAGCAGCCTGGAGCACAGGCCAGCTAACTATGGCTACACCTTC
TRBD2	TRBV20-1	many	TRBJ2-3	CSAEELAGVMTDTQYF	TGCAGTGCTGAGGAACTAGCGGGAGTTATGACAGATACGCAGTATTTT
TRBD2	TRBV5-1	.	TRBJ2-2	CASSAIAGTGELFF	TGCGCCAGCAGCGCAATAGCGGGAACCGGGGAGCTGTTTTTT
.	TRBV19	.	TRBJ2-1	CASSIDLGGVSYNEQFF	TGTGCCAGTAGTATAGATCTTGGCGGTGTCTCCTACAATGAGCAGTTCTTC
TRBD2	TRBV3-1	.	TRBJ2-4	CASSQASGTSGRWAKNIQYF	TGTGCCAGCAGCCAAGCCAGTGGGACTAGCGGGAGGTGGGCCAAAAACATTCAGTACTTC
.	TRBV15	few	TRBJ2-5	CATSREEETQYF	TGTGCCACCAGCAGAGAAGAAGAGACCCAGTACTTC
TRBD2	TRBV2	.	TRBJ2-1	CASSERTSGNPYNEQFF	TGTGCCAGCAGCGAAAGGACTAGCGGGAATCCCTACAATGAGCAGTTCTTC
TRBD2	TRBV5-1	.	TRBJ2-7	CASSYGLGSPYEQYF	TGCGCCAGCAGCTACGGACTAGGGTCCCCTTACGAGCAGTACTTC
.	TRBV6-5	many	TRBJ1-5	CASSYRVGNQPQHF	TGTGCCAGCAGTTACAGGGTAGGCAATCAGCCCCAGCATTTT
TRBD2	TRBV24-1	many	TRBJ2-1	CATSDPGTSGEQFF	TGTGCCACCAGTGATCCCGGGACTAGCGGTGAGCAGTTCTTC
.	TRBV20-1	.	TRBJ2-1	CSATRTGVFEQFF	TGCAGTGCTACGAGGACTGGCGTTTTTGAGCAGTTCTTC
TRBD1	TRBV24-1	.	TRBJ1-2	CATSDPDRVRGYTF	TGTGCCACCAGTGACCCTGACAGGGTACGAGGCTACACCTTC
.	TRBV15	.	TRBJ2-3	CATSRADWREFITDTQYF	TGTGCCACCAGCAGAGCAGACTGGCGGGAATTTATCACAGATACGCAGTATTTT
TRBD2	TRBV5-1	.	TRBJ2-2	CASSPGPGLAAGELFF	TGCGCCAGCAGCCCAGGACCGGGACTAGCGGCAGGGGAGCTGTTTTTT
.	TRBV4-2	few	TRBJ1-1	CASSQGRAGAAEAFF	TGTGCCAGCAGCCAAGGCCGAGCTGGGGCTGCTGAAGCTTTCTTT